This T cell receptor (beta chain) derives from a study of tumor and adjacent non-tumor tissue in lung cancer. Study-level information: The cohort had around twelve adenocarcinoma, a couple of squamous cell and 1 small cell patients. Aged about 31 to 85 years, patients included roughly ten men and a few women with stage I to III disease. Some 4.2 million productive TCRbeta reads were obtained per sample on average.

This clonotype appeared many times. What it binds is not known. Germline V gene data show CDR1 as SGHRS and CDR2 as YFSETQ. V was clipped by 0 bases and J by 6 bases, with 10 bases between them. The CDR3 totals 13 residues. TCRbeta libraries were built with three rounds of nested PCR, modified from ARM-PCR. TCRdb passed the multiplex PCR reads through MiXCR, listing each CDR3 protein once. The sample has tens of thousands of distinct CDR3 sequences, around 64% seen once; the top ten hold around 29%. Study-wide points: Higher tumor TCR diversity was associated with shorter survival.

RNA was extracted from bulk tissue without any cell sorting. The normal lung tissue was taken more than 3 cm from the tumor edge. The sequence was obtained from a man aged 65 to 85 with non-small cell lung cancer. V is TRBV5-1 and J is TRBJ2-7, with D unresolved. The sequenced material came from distant non-tumor lung tissue. CDR3 sequence: CASSLVPTLEQYF. CDR3 DNA sequence: TGCGCCAGCAGCTTGGTACCGACTCTCGAGCAGTACTTC.